Below are 20 T cell receptor beta chains sequenced from a single sample in a study of identical twins. TCRdb re-analysed the 5' RACE reads in MiXCR, keeping a single row per CDR3 protein. The repertoire includes hundreds of thousands of distinct CDR3 sequences, 18% of them detected once, and approximately 14% sits in the top ten. This sample was also put to use in a study of T cells expressing NK-cell markers.

The sample taken for sequencing was PBMCs. The receptors were sampled from a young woman in good health.

The gene calls are TRBV14 and TRBJ2-1; the match to TRBD1 covers 8 bases. Germline values: CDR1 SGHDN, CDR2 FVKESK. V lost 0 bases to trimming and J lost 4 bases; unmatched junction nucleotides: 11. The CDR3 runs 18 residues. CDR3 amino acids: CASSQDRVRTGPYNEQFF. The CDR3 bases are TGTGCCAGCAGCCAAGATAGGGTCCGGACAGGGCCTTACAATGAGCAGTTCTTC.

This clonotype came up a few times. V usage is TRBV15 and J usage is TRBJ2-4; 13 bases are shared with TRBD2. The CDR3 totals 17 residues. J lost 5 bases, V lost 3 bases, and 7 bases had no gene match. The germline V gene encodes CDR1 LNHNV and CDR2 YYDKDF (reference sequence). For the CDR3, the DNA is TGTGCCACCAGCAGCAAATGGACTAGCGGGGGAGAAAACATTCAGTACTTC. Amino acid sequence: CATSSKWTSGGENIQYF. Complete variable domain (other parts from reference TRBV15 and TRBJ2-4): DAMVIQNPRYQVTQFGKPVTLSCSQTLNHNVMYWYQQKSSQAPKLLFHYYDKDFNNEADTPDNFQSRRPNTSFCFLDIRSPGLGDTAMYLCATSSKWTSGGENIQYFGAGTRLSVL.

This clonotype occurred many times. As DNA, the CDR3 is TGCAGTGGGGACTACAACACCGGGGAGCTGTTTTTT. Translated: CSGDYNTGELFF. The V call is TRBV20-1, the J call TRBJ2-2, with TRBD2 matching over 7 bases. In germline, CDR1 is DFQATT, CDR2 SNEGSKA (reference sequence). V trimming: 7 bases; J trimming: 2 bases; junction bases outside the gene matches: 1. CDR3 length: 12 residues.

This chain connects TRBV12-3 or TRBV12-4 to TRBJ2-5; perhaps TRBD2 as D (5 bases). Trimming took 4 bases from V and 4 from J, leaving 19 bases between them. The CDR3 extends over 16 amino acids. CDR3 sequence reads: CASSSTPELVRETQYF. In nucleotides, the CDR3 is TGTGCCAGCAGTTCAACCCCGGAACTAGTCCGAGAGACCCAGTACTTC.

This clonotype was seen a handful of times. The chain employs TRBV5-1 and TRBJ2-7; 7 positions agree with TRBD2. Germline values: CDR1 SGHRS, CDR2 YFSETQ. This CDR3 comprises 15 residues. The J segment lost 3 bases and the V segment lost 4 bases, leaving 10 bases of the junction unmatched. The CDR3, as DNA: TGCGCCAGCAGCCGTGTAGCGGGTAGAGACTACGAGCAGTACTTC. Protein: CASSRVAGRDYEQYF. Using reference TRBV5-1 and TRBJ2-7 for the parts outside the CDR3, the full variable domain is KAGVTQTPRYLIKTRGQQVTLSCSPISGHRSVSWYQQTPGQGLQFLFEYFSETQRNKGNFPGRFSGRQFSNSRSEMNVSTLELGDSALYLCASSRVAGRDYEQYFGPGTRLTVT.

The chain joins TRBV3-1 to TRBJ2-7, with TRBD1 as a possible D gene (5 bases). The germline V and J ends were trimmed by 0 bases and 6 bases, with 21 bases remaining between them. Germline CDR1 reads LGHDT; CDR2 reads YNNKEL (reference sequence). This CDR3 spans 17 amino acids. CDR3 DNA: TGTGCCAGCAGCCAAGACTTTGGTTGGGGCCCCCCAGTCGAGCAGTACTTC. Translated: CASSQDFGWGPPVEQYF.

This chain uses TRBV9 with TRBJ2-3; TRBD2 agrees at 15 bases. This CDR3 has 18 amino acids. Per germline, CDR1 SGDLS and CDR2 YYNGEE. V trimming: 0 bases; J trimming: 4 bases; junction bases outside the gene matches: 6. The CDR3 sequence: CASSVERTSGGASDTQYF. As DNA, the CDR3 is TGTGCCAGCAGCGTAGAAAGGACTAGCGGGGGGGCCTCAGATACGCAGTATTTT.

This chain links TRBV7-9 with TRBJ2-3, with D tentatively TRBD1 (6 bases). Trimming took off 5 bases at V and 2 bases at J, with 20 bases between the two ends. Germline loops: CDR1 SEHNR, CDR2 FQNEAQ (reference sequence). The CDR3 length is 17 residues. The CDR3 sequence: CASSLGGGSVHTDTQYF. The CDR3 region has the DNA TGTGCCAGCAGCCTAGGGGGTGGCTCGGTCCACACAGATACGCAGTATTTT.

The genes are TRBV7-9 and TRBJ2-1, with 8 bases aligning to TRBD2. The CDR3 is made up of 16 amino acids. The V gene end was trimmed by 1 base and the J gene end by 6 bases; junction bases not matched to a gene: 8. The germline V gene has CDR1 SEHNR and CDR2 FQNEAQ (reference sequence). The CDR3: CASSLDAGRASNEQFF. DNA for the CDR3: TGTGCCAGCAGCTTAGATGCCGGGAGGGCCTCCAATGAGCAGTTCTTC.

This clonotype was seen just once. The V call is TRBV10-3, the J call TRBJ2-7; possible D gene TRBD2, 5 bases. The germline gives CDR1 ENHRY, CDR2 SYGVKD. The CDR3 is made up of 17 amino acids. Trimming cost V 2 bases and J 0 bases, with 17 bases left between them. As DNA, the CDR3 is TGTGCCATCAGTGAGGTTAAGGACTCTCTTAGCTCCTACGAGCAGTACTTC. Translated, it gives CAISEVKDSLSSYEQYF.

This clonotype came up many times. The rearrangement links TRBV12-3 or TRBV12-4 to TRBJ1-1, with D hard to call. This CDR3 spans 14 amino acids. The V end was cut by 1 base, the J end by 1 base, with 7 bases between. The DNA for the CDR3 is TGTGCCAGCAGTTTAGTCCAGACGAACACTGAAGCTTTCTTT. This gives the protein CASSLVQTNTEAFF.

This clonotype was seen a few times. This rearrangement joins TRBV10-3 to TRBJ2-2; D not certain. V was clipped by 0 bases and J by 6 bases, with 14 bases between them. The germline gives CDR1 ENHRY, CDR2 SYGVKD. The CDR3 is made up of 16 amino acids. The CDR3 loop reads CAISESGAIRSGELFF. CDR3 DNA: TGTGCCATCAGTGAGTCTGGAGCGATACGCTCCGGGGAGCTGTTTTTT.

This chain uses TRBV5-1 with TRBJ2-5, with TRBD1 as a possible D gene (5 bases). V lost 3 bases, J lost 4 bases, and 16 bases lay in between. The germline V gene has CDR1 SGHRS and CDR2 YFSETQ. The CDR3 loop spans 15 amino acids. This CDR3 is CASSYGSQGGETQYF. The CDR3 nucleotides read TGCGCCAGCAGCTATGGATCTCAGGGTGGAGAGACCCAGTACTTC.

The chain uses TRBV28 and TRBJ2-5; 8 bases fit TRBD2. V shed 5 bases, J shed 7 bases, and the junction held 18 bases outside the gene matches. The CDR3 extends over 17 amino acids. In germline, CDR1 is MDHEN, CDR2 SYDVKM. As DNA, the CDR3 is TGTGCCAGCAGTCCACGGGGGGGCAGGGGCGGCTTTGCGACCCAGTACTTC. This gives the protein CASSPRGGRGGFATQYF.

The sample holds a few counts of this clonotype. The chain uses TRBV20-1 and TRBJ2-5, with TRBD1 as a possible D gene (6 bases). The V end was cut by 5 bases, the J end by 2 bases, with 9 bases between. Germline V gene data show CDR1 as DFQATT and CDR2 as SNEGSKA (reference sequence). The CDR3 sequence is 12 residues long. The CDR3 sequence is CSAPDRQETQYF. CDR3 nucleotide sequence: TGCAGTGCTCCGGACAGACAAGAGACCCAGTACTTC.

There are a few counts of this clonotype. The chain uses TRBV5-1 and TRBJ2-7; perhaps TRBD2 as D (6 bases). The CDR3 has 13 amino acids. Per the germline V gene, CDR1 is SGHRS and CDR2 is YFSETQ. Trimming left V 0 bases short and J 5 bases short, with 9 bases between. CDR3 DNA: TGCGCCAGCAGCTTGGCGACTAGTAACGAGCAGTACTTC. Its translation: CASSLATSNEQYF.

V and J are TRBV10-3 and TRBJ2-1, with 11 bases that match TRBD2. The CDR3 is 14 residues long. Germline CDR1 reads ENHRY; CDR2 reads SYGVKD. Trimming removed 8 bases from V and 5 bases from J; junction bases left unmatched: 5. Written as DNA, the CDR3 is TGTGCCATCGCAAGGGGACTAGCGGACAATGAGCAGTTCTTC. Translated, it gives CAIARGLADNEQFF.

This clonotype has more than one count but fewer than ten. The chain carries TRBV20-1 and TRBJ2-7, with D uncertain. Trimming removed 2 bases at V and 6 bases at J, with 14 bases between. The germline V gene has CDR1 DFQATT and CDR2 SNEGSKA (reference sequence). The CDR3 is 13 residues long. CDR3 DNA sequence: TGCAGTGCTAGATCTGCTTCGTGGCGCGAGCAGTACTTC. Protein product: CSARSASWREQYF.

This clonotype is a singleton in its sample. The chain links TRBV29-1 to TRBJ1-2; D not resolved. The CDR3 runs to 9 residues. From germline, CDR1 is SQVTM and CDR2 ANQGSEA. Deletions cut 2 bases from V and 8 bases from J, with 3 bases between. The CDR3: CSVETGYTF. CDR3 DNA: TGCAGCGTTGAAACAGGCTACACCTTC. The variable domain in full, with the rest retrieved from reference TRBV29-1 and TRBJ1-2, is SAVISQKPSRDICQRGTSLTIQCQVDSQVTMMFWYRQQPGQSLTLIATANQGSEATYESGFVIDKFPISRPNLTFSTLTVSNMSPEDSSIYLCSVETGYTFGSGTRLTVV.

The table lists this clonotype with a few counts. The genes are TRBV20-1 and TRBJ2-1; 7 nucleotides align to TRBD2. The CDR3 is made up of 15 amino acids. Trimming cost V 0 bases and J 9 bases; bases outside gene matches: 11. Germline CDR1 is DFQATT and CDR2 is SNEGSKA (reference sequence). The CDR3 coding sequence is TGCAGTGCTAGAGATGGGGCTAGCGGCATGGGTGAGCAGTTCTTC. It is translated as CSARDGASGMGEQFF.